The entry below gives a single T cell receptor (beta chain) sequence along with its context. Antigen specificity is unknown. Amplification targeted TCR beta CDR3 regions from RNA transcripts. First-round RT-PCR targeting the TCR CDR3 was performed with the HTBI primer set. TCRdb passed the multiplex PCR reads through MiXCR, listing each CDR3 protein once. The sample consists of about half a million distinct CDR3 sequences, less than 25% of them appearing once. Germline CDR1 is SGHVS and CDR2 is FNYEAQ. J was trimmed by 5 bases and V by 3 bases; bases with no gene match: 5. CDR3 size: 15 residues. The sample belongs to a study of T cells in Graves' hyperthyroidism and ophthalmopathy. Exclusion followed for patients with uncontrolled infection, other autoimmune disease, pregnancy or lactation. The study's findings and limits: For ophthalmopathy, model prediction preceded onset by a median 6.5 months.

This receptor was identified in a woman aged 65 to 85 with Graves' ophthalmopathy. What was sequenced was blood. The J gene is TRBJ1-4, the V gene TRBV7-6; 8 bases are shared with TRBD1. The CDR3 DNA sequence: TGTGCCAGCAGCTTCGACAGGGGCGCGAATGAAAAACTGTTTTTT. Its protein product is CASSFDRGANEKLFF.